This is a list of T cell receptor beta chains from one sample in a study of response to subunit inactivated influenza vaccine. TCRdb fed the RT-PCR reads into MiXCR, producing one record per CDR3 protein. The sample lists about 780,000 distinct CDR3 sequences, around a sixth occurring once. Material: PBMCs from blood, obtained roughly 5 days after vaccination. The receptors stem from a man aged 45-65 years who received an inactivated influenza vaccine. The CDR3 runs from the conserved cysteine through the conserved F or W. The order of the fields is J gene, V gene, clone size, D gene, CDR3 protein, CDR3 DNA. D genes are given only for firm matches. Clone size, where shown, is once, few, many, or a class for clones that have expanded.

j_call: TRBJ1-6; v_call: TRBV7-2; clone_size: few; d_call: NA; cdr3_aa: CASSSQGWNSPLHF; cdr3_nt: TGTGCCAGCAGCTCACAGGGTTGGAATTCACCCCTCCACTTT
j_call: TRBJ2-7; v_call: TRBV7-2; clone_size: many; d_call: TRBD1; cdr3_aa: CASSYVGTGISYEQYF; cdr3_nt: TGTGCCAGCAGCTACGTGGGGACAGGCATTTCCTACGAGCAGTACTTC
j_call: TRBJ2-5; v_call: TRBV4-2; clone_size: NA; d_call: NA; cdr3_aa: CASSQGRGRGETQYF; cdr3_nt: TGTGCCAGCAGCCAAGGGCGGGGGCGCGGCGAGACCCAGTACTTC
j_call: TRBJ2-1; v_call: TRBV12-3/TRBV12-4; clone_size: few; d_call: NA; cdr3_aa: CASSLEGRSSYNEQFF; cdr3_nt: TGTGCCAGCAGTTTGGAGGGGCGCAGCTCCTACAATGAGCAGTTCTTC
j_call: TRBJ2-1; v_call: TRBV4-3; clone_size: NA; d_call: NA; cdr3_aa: CASSQDLGGADNEQFF; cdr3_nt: TGCGCCAGCAGCCAAGATCTGGGGGGGGCCGACAATGAGCAGTTCTTC
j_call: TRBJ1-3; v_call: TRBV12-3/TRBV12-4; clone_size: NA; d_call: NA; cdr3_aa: CASKVGPGNTIYF; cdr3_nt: TGTGCCAGCAAAGTGGGGCCTGGAAACACCATATATTTT
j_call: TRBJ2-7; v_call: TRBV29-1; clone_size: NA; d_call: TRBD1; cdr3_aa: CSVERRDRVYEQYF; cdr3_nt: TGCAGCGTTGAAAGAAGGGACAGGGTCTACGAGCAGTACTTC
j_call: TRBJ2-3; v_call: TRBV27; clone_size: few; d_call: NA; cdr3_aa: CASSLSLVDTQYF; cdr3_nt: TGTGCCAGCAGTTTATCGCTGGTAGATACGCAGTATTTT
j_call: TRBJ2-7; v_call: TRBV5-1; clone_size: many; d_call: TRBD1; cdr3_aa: CASSLDRGHYEQYF; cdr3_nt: TGCGCCAGCAGCTTGGACAGGGGGCACTACGAGCAGTACTTC
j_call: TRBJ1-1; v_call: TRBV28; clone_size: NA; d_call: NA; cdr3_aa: CAILDSMNTEAFF; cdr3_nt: TGTGCCATTTTGGACAGCATGAACACTGAAGCTTTCTTT
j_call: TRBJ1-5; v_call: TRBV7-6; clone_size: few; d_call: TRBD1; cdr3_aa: CASSPETGTFAPQHF; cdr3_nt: TGTGCCAGCAGCCCCGAGACAGGGACGTTTGCGCCCCAGCATTTT
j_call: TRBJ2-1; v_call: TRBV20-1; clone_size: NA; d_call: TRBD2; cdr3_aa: CSARIPGTRDEQFF; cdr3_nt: TGCAGTGCTAGAATCCCCGGGACTAGAGATGAGCAGTTCTTC
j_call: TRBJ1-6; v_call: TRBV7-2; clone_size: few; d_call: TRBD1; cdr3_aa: CASSMDRVLGSPLHF; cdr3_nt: TGTGCCAGCAGCATGGACAGGGTGTTGGGTTCACCCCTCCACTTT
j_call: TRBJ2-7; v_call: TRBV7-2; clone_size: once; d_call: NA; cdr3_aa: CASSLPSQGAYTYEQYF; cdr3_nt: TGTGCCAGCAGCTTACCCTCACAGGGAGCGTATACCTACGAGCAGTACTTC
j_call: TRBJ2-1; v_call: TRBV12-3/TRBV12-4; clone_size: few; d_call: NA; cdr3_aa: CASRVEVYNEQFF; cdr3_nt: TGTGCCAGCAGGGTGGAGGTCTACAATGAGCAGTTCTTC
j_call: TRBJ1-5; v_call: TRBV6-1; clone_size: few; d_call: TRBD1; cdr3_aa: CASSRQGRGQPQHF; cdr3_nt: TGTGCCAGCAGCCGACAGGGGAGGGGACAGCCCCAGCATTTT
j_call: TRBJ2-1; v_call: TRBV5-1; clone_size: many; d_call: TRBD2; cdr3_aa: CASSRGLAGEYEQFF; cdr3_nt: TGCGCCAGCAGCAGGGGACTAGCGGGAGAGTATGAGCAGTTCTTC
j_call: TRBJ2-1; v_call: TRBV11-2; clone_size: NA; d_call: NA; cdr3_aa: CASSLFLQRLLNEQFF; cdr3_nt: TGTGCCAGCAGCTTATTTCTGCAAAGGCTGCTCAATGAGCAGTTCTTC